Listed here are 30 T cell receptor beta chains from one sample, sequenced in a study of identical twins. TCRdb re-called the 5' RACE reads with MiXCR, one entry per CDR3 protein. The table has roughly 540,000 distinct CDR3 sequences, about 20% seen once. In addition, the sample was reused for a study of T cells expressing NK-cell markers.

The sequenced sample was CD4+ T cells sorted from blood. The receptors come from a young woman in good health.

The rearrangement uses TRBV5-1 and TRBJ2-2; D remains unclear. This CDR3 contains 14 residues. V lost 4 bases, J lost 5 bases, and 12 bases lay in between. The germline V gene encodes CDR1 SGHRS and CDR2 YFSETQ. The chain's CDR3 is CASSRRTETGELFF. The CDR3 DNA reads as TGCGCCAGCAGCCGACGGACGGAGACCGGGGAGCTGTTTTTT. Full variable domain (missing parts from reference TRBV5-1 and TRBJ2-2): KAGVTQTPRYLIKTRGQQVTLSCSPISGHRSVSWYQQTPGQGLQFLFEYFSETQRNKGNFPGRFSGRQFSNSRSEMNVSTLELGDSALYLCASSRRTETGELFFGEGSRLTVL.

This chain connects TRBV6-5 to TRBJ1-1; no reliable D call. The germline V gene has CDR1 MNHEY and CDR2 SVGAGI. Trimming took off 8 bases at V and 5 bases at J, with 6 bases between the two ends. The CDR3 has 10 amino acids. The CDR3 reads CASGETEAFF. The CDR3 coding sequence is TGTGCCAGCGGCGAAACTGAAGCTTTCTTT.

The CDR3 nucleotides read TGTGCCAGCAGCTTATCGGTGCGAGAGACCCAGTACTTC. Its protein is CASSLSVRETQYF. The chain is built from TRBV7-8 and TRBJ2-5; D remains ambiguous. The V gene's germline CDR1 is SGHVS and CDR2 FQNEAQ. The CDR3 sequence is 13 residues long. The V and J ends lost 2 bases and 4 bases respectively, with 8 bases between them.

In this sample, this clonotype turned up many times. The chain carries TRBV12-3 or TRBV12-4 and TRBJ2-3; a weak D match, TRBD1 (5 bases). CDR3 length equals 14 residues. Between the trimmed V and J ends, which lost 0 bases and 7 bases, there was a span of 11 bases. Here the CDR3 reads CASSLAVDIYTQYF. The CDR3 nucleotides read TGTGCCAGCAGTTTAGCCGTGGACATATATACGCAGTATTTT.

J is TRBJ2-5 and V is TRBV6-5; 13 bases agree with TRBD2. Germline values: CDR1 MNHEY, CDR2 SVGAGI. This CDR3 spans 18 amino acids. V shed 4 bases and J 7 bases; nucleotides not matched to a gene: 15. The CDR3 reads CASSLTGTSGARRATQYF. CDR3 coding DNA: TGTGCCAGCAGTTTAACCGGGACTAGCGGGGCACGTCGAGCGACCCAGTACTTC.

The CDR3 protein is CASSLGQGLRELFF. CDR3 nucleotides: TGTGCCAGCAGCTTGGGACAGGGACTGAGGGAGCTGTTTTTT. The chain has TRBV7-2 and TRBJ2-2, with TRBD1 matching 9 bases. Germline V gene sequence: CDR1 SGHTA, CDR2 FQGNSA. Trimming cost V 3 bases and J 9 bases; bases outside gene matches: 5. CDR3 length: 14 amino acids.

The table lists this clonotype with a few counts. The chain couples TRBV10-3 to TRBJ1-6, with D perhaps TRBD1 (6 bases). The CDR3 has 14 residues. Germline V gives CDR1 ENHRY, CDR2 SYGVKD. V gave up 10 bases and J gave up 7 bases, with 17 bases separating them. CDR3 sequence (DNA): TGTGCCAGCCAACAGGGTCCGTTAAATTCACCCCTCCACTTT. Its translation: CASQQGPLNSPLHF.

This clonotype was counted once. The chain is built from TRBV11-1 and TRBJ2-4, with TRBD2 matching 7 bases. There are 18 residues in the CDR3. The V segment lost 3 bases and the J segment 7 bases; nucleotides outside the gene matches: 18. Germline assignment: CDR1 SGHAT and CDR2 FQDESV (reference sequence). CDR3 sequence: CASSFPRRRGGSPNIQYF. The CDR3 DNA is TGTGCCAGCAGCTTCCCCCGAAGACGGGGAGGGAGTCCTAACATTCAGTACTTC.

This clonotype was counted a single time. The chain recombines TRBV10-1 with TRBJ2-3, with a weak D call TRBD2 (5 bases). CDR3 size: 16 residues. The germline V gene has CDR1 WNHNN and CDR2 SYGVQD (reference sequence). Trimming removed 8 bases at V and 2 bases at J, with 20 bases between. The DNA of the CDR3 is TGCGCCAGCTCGAACCGGGGTACGAGGGACACAGATACGCAGTATTTT. As protein: CASSNRGTRDTDTQYF.

The chain recombines TRBV6-1 with TRBJ2-2, with 8 bases that match TRBD1. V gave up 8 bases and J gave up 3 bases; unmatched junction bases: 14. CDR1 is MNHNS and CDR2 is SASEGT in the germline V gene. The CDR3 loop spans 17 amino acids. The CDR3, as DNA: TGTGCCAGCTCCGGCCTCATAGGGACAGGCTACACCGGGGAGCTGTTTTTT. This gives the protein CASSGLIGTGYTGELFF.

The sample holds many counts of this clonotype. This rearrangement joins TRBV20-1 to TRBJ2-3, with D hard to call. The V gene's germline CDR1 is DFQATT and CDR2 SNEGSKA (reference sequence). The CDR3 extends over 12 amino acids. DNA of the CDR3: TGCGGCCACTACAACGATGGAGATACGCAGTATTTT. It is translated as CGHYNDGDTQYF.

The chain recombines TRBV30 with TRBJ1-1; D not resolved. The CDR3 is 13 residues long. Germline V lookup: CDR1 GTSNPN, CDR2 SVGIG (reference sequence). V shed 2 bases and J shed 1 base, with 8 bases lying between them. The DNA of the CDR3 is TGTGCCTGGAGTTGGGCGCGGAACACTGAAGCTTTCTTT. It yields the protein CAWSWARNTEAFF. The variable domain in full, with the rest retrieved from reference TRBV30 and TRBJ1-1, is SQTIHQWPATLVQPVGSPLSLECTVEGTSNPNLYWYRQAAGRGLQLLFYSVGIGQISSEVPQNLSASRPQDRQFILSSKKLLLSDSGFYLCAWSWARNTEAFFGQGTRLTVV.

V is TRBV18 and J is TRBJ2-6; D may be TRBD1 (6 bases). V was trimmed by 8 bases and J by 1 base, leaving 18 bases between them. The CDR3 is 17 residues long. Germline CDR1 and CDR2: KGHSH and LQKENI. DNA for the CDR3: TGTGCCAGCCCAGGTCCAGGGGATTATTCTGGGGCCAACGTCCTGACTTTC. The encoded protein is CASPGPGDYSGANVLTF.

The chain combines TRBV6-1 with TRBJ1-2; maybe TRBD1 (5 bases). The germline V gene encodes CDR1 MNHNS and CDR2 SASEGT. Trimming took off 10 bases at V and 0 bases at J, with 15 bases between the two ends. This CDR3 is 14 amino acids long. The CDR3 region has the DNA TGTGCCACCGAAACCCCAGGGACTAACTATGGCTACACCTTC. Translated: CATETPGTNYGYTF.

This sequence joins TRBV2 and TRBJ2-3; 10 bases are shared with TRBD1. This CDR3 is 15 amino acids long. CDR1 is SNHLY and CDR2 is FYNNEI in the germline V gene. The J segment lost 4 bases and the V segment lost 10 bases, leaving 11 bases of the junction unmatched. CDR3 DNA sequence: TGTGCCACCACCCTGGACAGGGGGAGGGCAGATACGCAGTATTTT. Translated: CATTLDRGRADTQYF.

This clonotype has at least ten counts. The chain recombines TRBV14 with TRBJ1-1; D is perhaps TRBD1 (6 bases). Germline V gives CDR1 SGHDN, CDR2 FVKESK. This CDR3 contains 12 residues. Trimming removed 6 bases from V and 6 bases from J, with 11 bases in between. The CDR3 coding sequence is TGTGCCAGCAGTCAAAACAGGGCTGAAGCTTTCTTT. Protein product: CASSQNRAEAFF.

This clonotype was found a few times. The chain carries TRBV20-1 and TRBJ2-7; the D is unclear. Trimming took off 3 bases at V and 4 bases at J, with 7 bases between the two ends. Per the germline V gene, CDR1 is DFQATT and CDR2 is SNEGSKA (reference sequence). CDR3 length equals 11 residues. CDR3 DNA sequence: TGCAGTGCTAGGAAGGATTACGAGCAGTACTTC. It translates to CSARKDYEQYF.

V is TRBV27 and J is TRBJ1-2; tentatively, D is TRBD1 (5 bases). The CDR3 contains 17 residues. Trimming pared 8 bases from V and 0 bases from J, leaving 22 bases between. Germline assignment: CDR1 MNHEY and CDR2 SMNVEV (reference sequence). The CDR3 nucleotides are TGTGCCAGCCATTCCGGGGGTCAGGCGCGCACTAACTATGGCTACACCTTC. Amino acid sequence: CASHSGGQARTNYGYTF.

The table lists this clonotype with a few counts. This chain connects TRBV5-1 to TRBJ2-2; a possible D gene is TRBD1 (5 bases). Germline V gene sequence: CDR1 SGHRS, CDR2 YFSETQ. The CDR3 covers 15 residues. Trimming stripped 1 base from V and 3 bases from J, with 10 bases between. CDR3 in amino acids: CASSLSPRDTGELFF. CDR3 DNA sequence: TGCGCCAGCAGCTTGTCCCCCAGGGACACCGGGGAGCTGTTTTTT.

This clonotype was observed a handful of times. This rearrangement joins TRBV29-1 to TRBJ2-7; 7 bases line up with TRBD2. Germline V CDR1 and CDR2: SQVTM, ANQGSEA. This CDR3 contains 14 residues. Trimming removed 6 bases from V and 3 bases from J; junction bases left unmatched: 11. The CDR3 coding sequence is TGCAGCGTCCTGAACACGGGAGGTCACTACGAGCAGTACTTC. This gives the protein CSVLNTGGHYEQYF.

This chain uses TRBV20-1 with TRBJ2-4, with 7 bases that match TRBD1. V lost 5 bases to trimming and J lost 0 bases; unmatched junction nucleotides: 10. The CDR3 has 16 residues. CDR1 is DFQATT, CDR2 SNEGSKA, per germline (reference sequence). CDR3 nucleotides: TGCAGTGCTTCCCGGACAGGAATCCTAGCCAAAAACATTCAGTACTTC. It is translated as CSASRTGILAKNIQYF.

This clonotype turned up a few times. This chain joins TRBV20-1 and TRBJ2-1; D is ambiguous. The CDR3 sequence is 13 residues long. V lost 2 bases to trimming and J lost 2 bases, with 7 bases between them. The germline V gene encodes CDR1 DFQATT and CDR2 SNEGSKA (reference sequence). The CDR3 DNA reads as TGCAGTGCTAGAACTCAAACCTACAATGAGCAGTTCTTC. Protein: CSARTQTYNEQFF.

This clonotype has more than one count but fewer than ten. The CDR3 coding sequence is TGCGCCAGCAGCTTGGGTGGAGGTTACTCCTACAATGAGCAGTTCTTC. This translates into CASSLGGGYSYNEQFF. The chain is built from TRBV5-1 and TRBJ2-1; maybe TRBD2 (5 bases). Germline loops: CDR1 SGHRS, CDR2 YFSETQ. The CDR3 contains 16 residues. Trimming shortened V by 0 bases and J by 0 bases, and 10 bases separated the two germline ends.

This clonotype was recorded many times. The rearrangement joins TRBV5-1 to TRBJ2-3; 13 nucleotides match TRBD2. Germline V gene lookup returns CDR1 SGHRS and CDR2 YFSETQ. This CDR3 spans 17 amino acids. The V and J ends lost 1 base and 4 bases, in that order; junction bases with no gene match: 6. The CDR3 DNA is TGCGCCAGCAGCTTGTCGCCAACTAGCGGGAGGGCAGATACGCAGTATTTT. As protein: CASSLSPTSGRADTQYF.

In DNA, the CDR3 is TGTGCCAGCAGTCGCAAGGTACAGGGGGCCACTGAAGCTTTCTTT. Translating it yields CASSRKVQGATEAFF. The rearrangement uses TRBV6-1 and TRBJ1-1, with 9 bases aligning to TRBD1. Germline V CDR1 and CDR2: MNHNS, SASEGT. This CDR3 has 15 amino acids. V lost 5 bases to trimming and J lost 4 bases; unmatched junction nucleotides: 8.

The chain links TRBV7-9 to TRBJ2-5, with D tentatively TRBD2 (6 bases). Per germline, CDR1 SEHNR and CDR2 FQNEAQ (reference sequence). The CDR3 has 17 amino acids. Trimming pared 5 bases from V and 1 base from J, leaving 20 bases between. The CDR3: CASSPFGGSGLQETQYF. The CDR3 DNA is TGTGCCAGCAGCCCCTTCGGGGGATCGGGCCTCCAAGAGACCCAGTACTTC.

The V gene is TRBV24-1, the J gene TRBJ2-1; 13 bases are shared with TRBD2. J lost 4 bases, V lost 3 bases, and 5 bases had no gene match. This CDR3 is built from 17 residues. Germline V gene data show CDR1 as KGHDR and CDR2 as SFDVKD. This chain's CDR3 is CATSDGPGLAGYNEQFF. The CDR3 nucleotides read TGTGCCACCAGTGATGGACCGGGACTAGCGGGATACAATGAGCAGTTCTTC.

The table lists this clonotype with a few counts. CDR3 sequence reads: CASGAGTDTQYF. Written as DNA, the CDR3 is TGCGCCAGCGGGGCCGGCACAGATACGCAGTATTTT. This chain connects TRBV5-1 to TRBJ2-3; a weak D match, TRBD1 (5 bases). The CDR3 spans 12 residues. Trimming took 7 bases from V and 1 from J, leaving 7 bases between them. The germline gives CDR1 SGHRS, CDR2 YFSETQ.

The chain couples TRBV4-1 to TRBJ2-1; D unclear. The V gene's germline CDR1 is MGHRA and CDR2 YSYEKL. The CDR3 spans 14 residues. V was pared by 1 base and J by 7 bases, with 11 bases between. The CDR3 nucleotides are TGCGCCAGCAGCCAAGCTACGTGGCGGAATGAGCAGTTCTTC. Translated, it gives CASSQATWRNEQFF.

The rearrangement links TRBV5-1 to TRBJ2-7, with 10 bases lining up with TRBD1. Trimming at V came to 0 bases and at J to 2 bases, leaving 2 bases not matched to a gene. Germline V gene data show CDR1 as SGHRS and CDR2 as YFSETQ. The length of the CDR3 is 15 residues. This chain's CDR3 is CASSLVGTGAYEQYF. The CDR3 DNA reads as TGCGCCAGCAGCTTGGTAGGGACAGGGGCCTACGAGCAGTACTTC.